Listed below are T cell receptor beta chains from one sample, sequenced in a study of blood T cell repertoires in COVID-19. TCRdb keeps only in-frame clones here, not all; method: immunoSEQ multiplex PCR. The repertoire holds 200,000 to 300,000 clones, with 80% to 90% as singletons. The sample consisted of peripheral blood. The receptors here all came from a woman older than 75 with COVID-19, enrolled during active disease. Each CDR3 is given without its conserved first and last residue.

v_call cdr3_aa
TRBV18 ASSGQGVGQETQY
TRBV27 ASTPGQFLNTEAF
TRBV9 ASSVAAWAGEGGELF
TRBV2 ASSVLGTLGEQY
TRBV7-2 ASSLTGVGNIQY
TRBV5-6 ASSSFAGDRGRNQPQH
TRBV6-7 ASSYSNGGGAGNTIY
TRBV7-6 ASSSRTGRGNEKLF
TRBV27 ASSLLQHNSPLH
TRBV7-2 ASSLDRYSEQF
TRBV2 ASSEGTGRVGELF
TRBV6-5 ASSYSTAKGDTEAF
TRBV5-1 ASSSTGGSSQPQH
TRBV10-3 AISVDSYSPLH
TRBV2 ASRVAGNEQF
TRBV7-2 ASTLTGGGTEAF
TRBV6-5 ASSYSKRNYGYT
TRBV14 ASSQEGLGYNEQF
TRBV5-1 ASRGSGQGNYGYT
TRBV27 ASSSPSETQY
TRBV5-1 ASSLASREGYGYT
TRBV5-8 ASSAAGFPNQPQH
TRBV30 AWSKSRGGGYT
TRBV6-5 ASSKGQGAYGYT
TRBV18 ASSQGRGHGYEQY
TRBV7-9 ASSLSGDTQY
TRBV5-1 ASRQGTTGELF
TRBV7-9 ASSSWDRGGYGYT
TRBV5-1 ASSILSGANVLT
TRBV29-1 SARVGGRGYTDTQY
TRBV7-2 ASSRDRADRGYT
TRBV7-2 ASSLDGQTVQPQH
TRBV11-3 ASSFLPTGGRNQPQH
TRBV9 ASSVALAGALGYNEQF
TRBV5-4 ASRARGGRDTEAF
TRBV18 ASSTGTQGRGNTIY
TRBV5-1 ASSKGGQEYGYT
TRBV19 ASSRDTTVNYGYT
TRBV7-8 ASSWTSGQETQY
TRBV2 ASISQGAYGYT
TRBV28 ASSSIRVGQF